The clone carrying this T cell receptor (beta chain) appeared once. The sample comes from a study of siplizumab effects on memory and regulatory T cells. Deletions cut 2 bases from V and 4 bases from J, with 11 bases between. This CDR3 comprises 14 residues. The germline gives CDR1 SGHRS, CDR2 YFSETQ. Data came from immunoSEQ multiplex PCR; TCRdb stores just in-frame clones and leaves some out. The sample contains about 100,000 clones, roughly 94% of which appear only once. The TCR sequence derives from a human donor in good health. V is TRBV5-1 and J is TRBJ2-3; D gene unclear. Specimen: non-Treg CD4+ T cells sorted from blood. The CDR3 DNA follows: TGCGCCAGCAGCTTACCCGGGTTCGCAGATACGCAGTATTTT. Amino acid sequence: CASSLPGFADTQYF. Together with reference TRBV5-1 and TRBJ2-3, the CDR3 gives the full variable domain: KAGVTQTPRYLIKTRGQQVTLSCSPISGHRSVSWYQQTPGQGLQFLFEYFSETQRNKGNFPGRFSGRQFSNSRSEMNVSTLELGDSALYLCASSLPGFADTQYFGPGTRLTVL.